This T cell receptor beta chain was captured in a study of blood T cell repertoires in COVID-19. Whole-study context: T cells, B-cell-depleted T cells, or PBMCs provided the cDNA or gDNA that served as material.

The CDR3 contains 14 residues. Deletions cut 1 base from V and 7 bases from J, with 8 bases between. Germline V gene lookup returns CDR1 LGHDT and CDR2 YNNKEL (reference sequence). During active infection, Seattle patients enrolled and were then monitored through disease. This table comes from immunoSEQ multiplex PCR, and its TCRdb copy is limited to in-frame clones, with some not included. This repertoire shows about 200,000 clones, 70% to 90% found once; its top ten account for 0.85% to 0.95%. This clonotype was obtained from a man in his 60s with COVID-19, enrolled during active disease. V gene TRBV3-1 (or the pseudogene TRBV3-2) combines with J gene TRBJ1-6; D is possibly TRBD1 (6 bases). The sequenced material came from peripheral blood. The CDR3 coding sequence is TGTGCCAGCAGCCAAGGTGGGGGCAATTCACCCCTCCACTTT. Residues: CASSQGGGNSPLHF.